This TCR beta chain stems from a study of cytomegalovirus exposure and HLA in healthy donors. Study observations and caveats: Cytomegalovirus association was listed for 164 TCR beta chains. Being productive about 87% or about 30% of the time was typical of most TCR beta V segments in an earlier analysis.

The PCR employed 60 Vbeta primers together with 13 Jbeta primers. Produced via immunoSEQ multiplex PCR; TCRdb's table is partial and in-frame only. The sample consists of around 140,000 clones, roughly three quarters of them appearing once. Trimming cost V 1 base and J 0 bases, with 10 bases left between them. Germline-derived CDR1 and CDR2 are SGHKS and YYEKEE (reference sequence). The CDR3 extends over 15 amino acids. Turning to this clone: What it binds is unknown.

This receptor was taken from a woman under 30 in good health and CMV-seronegative. Sequencing input: PBMCs. This chain uses TRBV5-5 with TRBJ1-2, with a weak D call TRBD1 (6 bases). The CDR3, as DNA: TGTGCCAGCAGCTTGCAAAGGGGGTCTAACTATGGCTACACCTTC. Amino acids: CASSLQRGSNYGYTF. Complete variable domain (other parts from reference TRBV5-5 and TRBJ1-2): DAGVTQSPTHLIKTRGQQVTLRCSPISGHKSVSWYQQVLGQGPQFIFQYYEKEERGRGNFPDRFSARQFPNYSSELNVNALLLGDSALYLCASSLQRGSNYGYTFGSGTRLTVV.